The rows below give T cell receptor beta chains drawn from one sample of a study of blood T cell repertoires in COVID-19. Method: immunoSEQ multiplex PCR; TCRdb's copy keeps in-frame clones and lacks some. The sample comprises some 150,000 clones, 70% to 90% of which are singletons, and 8% rests with the top ten. Sequenced sample: peripheral blood. Receptor source: a woman between 55 and 75 years old with COVID-19, enrolled during active disease. Both conserved end residues are part of each CDR3. Clone size is given for some rows only: seen once, a few or many times, or a class if the clone is expanded.

13	.	TRBV13	TRBJ2-7	CASSLKLLGEQYF
14	.	TRBV27	TRBJ2-7	CASLRLAGNYEQYF
18	.	TRBV18	TRBJ2-6	CASSPEGTGVSGANVLTF
18	few	TRBV4-1	TRBJ1-5	CASSQEMGQGERGQPQHF
14	.	TRBV3-1/TRBV3-2	TRBJ2-5	CASSQDASGETQYF
15	.	TRBV2	TRBJ2-2	CASSQQGGNTGELFF
11	.	TRBV10-2	TRBJ2-7	CAVTGAWEQYF
14	.	TRBV19	TRBJ2-5	CASSTTGGEETQYF
13	.	TRBV6-6	TRBJ2-3	CASSYGGTDTQYF
13	.	TRBV15	TRBJ1-2	CATQPSGGHGYTF
11	.	TRBV29-1	TRBJ1-1	CSARDQGQAFF
18	.	TRBV6-1	TRBJ1-1	CASSEDRGQGPLDTEAFF
17	.	TRBV19	TRBJ1-1	CASSIVFRGSLNTEAFF
14	.	TRBV3-1/TRBV3-2	TRBJ2-5	CASSQAAVSETQYF
17	.	TRBV7-9	TRBJ1-1	CASSLYPRPGDSRLAFF
16	.	TRBV7-9	TRBJ1-1	CASRMKGGGLGTEAFF
18	once	TRBV4-3	TRBJ1-6	CASSQEFGTGGDNSPLHF
15	.	TRBV27	TRBJ1-1	CASSLGALGNTEAFF
15	.	TRBV7-8	TRBJ1-1	CASSLGSESNTEAFF
12	.	TRBV2	TRBJ1-2	CASSEASYGYTF
14	.	TRBV20-1	TRBJ1-5	CSASHPGGWQPQHF
16	once	TRBV27	TRBJ2-1	CASSPLLAGGPNEQFF
15	.	TRBV5-8	TRBJ2-1	CASRMGLAGSNEQFF
17	once	TRBV9	TRBJ2-3	CASSGGLAHFSTDTQYF
16	.	TRBV3-1/TRBV3-2	TRBJ2-1	CASSRKERPSYNEQFF
13	.	TRBV5-1	TRBJ2-7	CASSWDTNYEQYF
19	.	TRBV4-1	TRBJ1-5	CASSQDSGGYPAGNQPQHF
15	.	TRBV7-8	TRBJ2-7	CASSLGRGITYEQYF
13	.	TRBV6-5	TRBJ1-2	CASKEGINYGYTF
18	.	TRBV2	TRBJ2-3	CASSDMWLAGGVADTQYF
15	.	TRBV5-1	TRBJ1-2	CASSLPGGGYYGYTF
14	few	TRBV10-1	TRBJ2-7	CASSQAGTTYEQYF
15	.	TRBV6-2/TRBV6-3	TRBJ2-7	CASSSLLAGADEQYF
17	.	TRBV9	TRBJ1-2	CASSVPLQGTPPYGYTF
15	.	TRBV7-3	TRBJ1-1	CASSLSLGGRTEAFF
16	.	TRBV7-9	TRBJ2-6	CASSIPTGSGANVLTF
14	once	TRBV5-1	TRBJ2-1	CASSLGTVNNEQFF
17	.	TRBV5-4	TRBJ1-3	CASSLGAGSSSGNTIYF
14	.	TRBV27	TRBJ1-1	CASSWTGLNTEAFF
15	.	TRBV2	TRBJ2-5	CASVLATQGAGTQYF
15	.	TRBV6-5	TRBJ1-3	CASSLQGEFGNTIYF
14	.	TRBV5-8	TRBJ1-2	CASSFAENHDGYTF
14	.	TRBV3-1/TRBV3-2	TRBJ2-7	CASSPTGGVGEQYF
18	.	TRBV5-6	TRBJ1-2	CASSSTPGTGRSNYGYTF